This T cell receptor (beta chain) was found in a study of blood T cell repertoires in COVID-19. Study overall: Samples representing acute and convalescent COVID-19 were sourced from the United States, Italy and Spain. Sources were T cells, B-cell-depleted T cells, or PBMCs; the material itself was cDNA or gDNA.

Enrollees, roughly 18 to 89 years old, lived in approximately 25 US areas. Cohort assignment relied on participant-reported clinical history. Profiled with immunoSEQ multiplex PCR; TCRdb holds only in-frame clones, not every one. Here the sample spans approximately 180,000 clones, 75% to 90% being singletons. The specimen sequenced was PBMCs or T cells enriched from blood (not recorded which). This clonotype was sampled from a woman in her thirties or forties with acute COVID-19.

The CDR3 region is CASSPAGVGTGELFF. CDR3 DNA: TGCGCCAGCAGTCCAGCGGGAGTCGGCACCGGGGAGCTGTTTTTT. The gene calls are TRBV23-1 and TRBJ2-2; 8 bases align to TRBD2. TRBV23-1 is flagged as an ORF with uncertain function. The length of the CDR3 is 15 residues. V lost 4 bases to trimming and J lost 4 bases; unmatched junction nucleotides: 5.